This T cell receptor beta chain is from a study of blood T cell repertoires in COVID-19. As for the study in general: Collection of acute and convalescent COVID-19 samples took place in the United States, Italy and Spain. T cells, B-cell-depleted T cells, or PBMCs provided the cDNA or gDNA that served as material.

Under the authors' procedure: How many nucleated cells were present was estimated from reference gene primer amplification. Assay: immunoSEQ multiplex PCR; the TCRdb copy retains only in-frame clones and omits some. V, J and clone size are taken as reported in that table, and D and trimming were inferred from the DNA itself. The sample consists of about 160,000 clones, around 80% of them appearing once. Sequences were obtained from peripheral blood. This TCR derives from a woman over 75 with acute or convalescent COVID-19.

The CDR3 sequence: CASSSPPTSGGPSSYNEQFF. The CDR3 DNA reads as TGTGCCAGCAGCTCTCCTCCGACTAGCGGGGGGCCTAGCTCCTACAATGAGCAGTTCTTC. This chain uses TRBV7-6 with TRBJ2-1; TRBD2 matches 13 bases. The CDR3 has 20 residues. J lost 0 bases, V lost 4 bases, and 12 bases had no gene match. The V gene's germline CDR1 is SGHVS and CDR2 FNYEAQ. Looking up the rest from reference TRBV7-6 and TRBJ2-1 gives the full variable domain: GAGVSQSPRYKVTKRGQDVALRCDPISGHVSLYWYRQALGQGPEFLTYFNYEAQQDKSGLPNDRFSAERPEGSISTLTIQRTEQRDSAMYRCASSSPPTSGGPSSYNEQFFGPGTRLTVL.